The next 15 T cell receptor beta chains were all read from a single sample in a study of T cell responses to AZD1222 COVID-19 vaccine. Assay: immunoSEQ multiplex PCR; the TCRdb copy retains only in-frame clones and omits some. The repertoire consists of around 100,000 clones, with roughly 91% occurring once and the leading ten covering 45%. The sequences come from peripheral blood, collected on day 0 of AZD1222 vaccination. The receptors come from an adult in good health.

The rearrangement joins TRBV11-2 to TRBJ2-5; D might be TRBD1 (5 bases). The CDR3 has 15 amino acids. Germline V gives CDR1 SGHAT, CDR2 FQNNGV. V was trimmed by 1 base and J by 5 bases, leaving 14 bases between them. In DNA, the CDR3 is TGTGCCAGCAGCTTAGGAGCTGGGGCTGGGGAGACCCAGTACTTC. This sequence encodes CASSLGAGAGETQYF.

The chain employs TRBV5-5 and TRBJ2-7, with D tentatively TRBD1 (6 bases). Trimming left V 0 bases short and J 0 bases short, with 13 bases between. Germline V gives CDR1 SGHKS, CDR2 YYEKEE (reference sequence). The CDR3 is 16 residues long. The CDR3 region is CASSLGGGLPSYEQYF. The CDR3 region has the DNA TGTGCCAGCAGCTTGGGAGGGGGTTTGCCCTCCTACGAGCAGTACTTC.

CDR3 sequence reads: CASNPSGMSTDTQYF. The DNA for the CDR3 is TGTGCCAGCAACCCTAGCGGGATGAGCACAGATACGCAGTATTTT. This chain connects TRBV11-2 to TRBJ2-3; 9 nucleotides agree with TRBD2. Germline assignment: CDR1 SGHAT and CDR2 FQNNGV. The CDR3 runs 15 residues. V gave up 7 bases and J gave up 0 bases; unmatched junction bases: 5. The complete variable domain, with remaining parts taken from reference TRBV11-2 and TRBJ2-3, reads EAGVAQSPRYKIIEKRQSVAFWCNPISGHATLYWYQQILGQGPKLLIQFQNNGVVDDSQLPKDRFSAERLKGVDSTLKIQPAKLEDSAVYLCASNPSGMSTDTQYFGPGTRLTVL.

The gene calls are TRBV7-2 and TRBJ2-1, with 8 bases matching TRBD2. With 0 bases clipped from V and 6 bases from J, the junction kept 4 bases outside the gene matches. Germline CDR1 is SGHTA and CDR2 is FQGNSA. CDR3 size: 15 residues. The CDR3, as DNA: TGTGCCAGCAGCTTAGCTTGGACTAGCACCAATGAGCAGTTCTTC. This encodes CASSLAWTSTNEQFF.

This sequence joins TRBV28 and TRBJ1-1, with unresolved D. V dropped 5 bases and J dropped 1 base, with 11 bases sitting between them. The CDR3 runs 14 residues. From germline, CDR1 is MDHEN and CDR2 SYDVKM. The CDR3 protein is CASSRVQQNTEAFF. CDR3 coding DNA: TGTGCCAGCAGTCGCGTACAGCAGAACACTGAAGCTTTCTTT.

The CDR3 region is CASSLATSAANTGELFF. Written as DNA, the CDR3 is TGCGCCAGCAGCTTGGCGACTAGCGCAGCGAACACCGGGGAGCTGTTTTTT. The V gene is TRBV5-1, the J gene TRBJ2-2; 8 positions agree with TRBD2. J gave up 0 bases and V 0 bases, and 4 bases lay outside the gene matches. This CDR3 comprises 17 residues. CDR1 is SGHRS and CDR2 is YFSETQ in the germline V gene.

This clone showed up just once. The J gene is TRBJ1-3, the V gene TRBV28; 7 bases agree with TRBD1. The J segment lost 0 bases and the V segment lost 5 bases, leaving 4 bases of the junction unmatched. Per the germline V gene, CDR1 is MDHEN and CDR2 is SYDVKM. The CDR3 is 15 amino acids. Here the CDR3 reads CASSLTGTSGNTIYF. The CDR3, as DNA: TGTGCCAGCAGTCTGACAGGGACCTCTGGAAACACCATATATTTT.

The chain couples TRBV18 to TRBJ1-1, with 10 positions matching TRBD1. The CDR3 sequence is 17 residues long. From germline, CDR1 is KGHSH and CDR2 LQKENI. J gave up 9 bases and V 4 bases, and 17 bases lay outside the gene matches. CDR3 region: CASSRTDRGRAPTQAFF. The CDR3 region has the DNA TGTGCCAGCTCACGAACTGACAGGGGGCGAGCGCCCACCCAAGCTTTCTTT.

This chain connects TRBV18 to TRBJ1-1, with D perhaps matching TRBD1 (5 bases). Germline V gives CDR1 KGHSH, CDR2 LQKENI. CDR3 size: 15 residues. Trimming took off 1 base at V and 1 base at J, with 10 bases between the two ends. DNA of the CDR3: TGTGCCAGCTCACCACGAGGGACGGGGAACACTGAAGCTTTCTTT. It is translated as CASSPRGTGNTEAFF.

This chain connects TRBV2 to TRBJ2-7; possibly TRBD1 or TRBD2 for D (5 bases each). V lost 5 bases to trimming and J lost 8 bases, with 13 bases between them. Germline CDR1 and CDR2: SNHLY and FYNNEI. This CDR3 contains 12 residues. The CDR3 nucleotides read TGTGCCAGCAGTTGGACGGGACGACAGCAGTACTTC. Translated, it gives CASSWTGRQQYF. Combining the CDR3 with reference TRBV2 and TRBJ2-7 gives the whole variable domain EPEVTQTPSHQVTQMGQEVILRCVPISNHLYFYWYRQILGQKVEFLVSFYNNEISEKSEIFDDQFSVERPDGSNFTLKIRSTKLEDSAMYFCASSWTGRQQYFGPGTRLTVT.

The chain employs TRBV28 and TRBJ1-2; possibly TRBD1 for D (6 bases). CDR1 is MDHEN and CDR2 is SYDVKM in the germline V gene. V was shortened by 4 bases and J by 3 bases, with 18 bases between the two germline ends. The CDR3 is 16 amino acids. The CDR3 protein is CASSYTGTPRDYGYTF. DNA of the CDR3: TGTGCCAGCAGTTATACCGGGACACCCCGCGACTATGGCTACACCTTC.

The rearrangement links TRBV24-1 to TRBJ2-7; tentative D call: TRBD2 (5 bases). The V gene's germline CDR1 is KGHDR and CDR2 SFDVKD. CDR3 length: 14 amino acids. Trimming stripped 4 bases from V and 5 bases from J, with 14 bases between. DNA for the CDR3: TGTGCCACCAGTGACTCGGACTCCTTGAACGAGCAGTACTTC. This translates into CATSDSDSLNEQYF.

Written as DNA, the CDR3 is TGTGCCAGCACCAACCCGATACTAGCGGACCCCTACGAGCAGTACTTC. Translated, it gives CASTNPILADPYEQYF. The chain joins TRBV28 to TRBJ2-7; 8 bases align to TRBD2. Germline-derived CDR1 and CDR2 are MDHEN and SYDVKM. The CDR3 loop spans 16 amino acids. The V and J ends lost 7 bases and 2 bases, in that order; junction bases with no gene match: 13.

The rearrangement joins TRBV7-2 to TRBJ2-7; D unclear. This CDR3 has 13 residues. CDR1 and CDR2 (germline): SGHTA, FQGNSA. V dropped 1 base and J dropped 3 bases, with 7 bases sitting between them. CDR3 sequence (DNA): TGTGCCAGCAGCTTAGGGGCCGGCTACGAGCAGTACTTC. Its translation is CASSLGAGYEQYF.

This chain uses TRBV10-1 with TRBJ2-3; perhaps TRBD2 as D (6 bases). V was trimmed by 3 bases and J by 6 bases, leaving 13 bases between them. Per germline, CDR1 WNHNN and CDR2 SYGVQD (reference sequence). This CDR3 contains 14 residues. The CDR3 sequence is CASSEQDYRDTQYF. The DNA for the CDR3 is TGCGCCAGCAGTGAACAGGACTACCGGGATACGCAGTATTTT.